This T cell receptor beta chain comes out of a study of blood T cells in healthy people across ages. For the study at large: Template switching captured about one barcoded beta molecule per two T cells.

Alongside a J-beta primer mix, a sample-barcoded 5' primer served in a second PCR lasting about 7 to 11 cycles. Each CDR3 protein is one row after TCRdb ran MiXCR on the 5' RACE reads. The table has under 1 million distinct CDR3 sequences, more than 40% seen once; the top ten hold 15% to 25%. A minimum of 6 million PBMCs was isolated per sample. The table lists this clonotype with a few counts. The antigen is unknown. Study results and limitations: As age increased, TCR beta diversity per million T cells fell in a roughly linear fashion. Bulk PBMC profiling left naive and antigen-experienced comparisons inconclusive.

Unmatched junction bases numbered 3, after V lost 2 bases and J lost 10 bases. The germline CDR1 and CDR2 sequences are SGHNT and YENEEA. The CDR3 contains 13 residues. This sequence originates from a man in his 60s in good health. The J gene is TRBJ2-1, the V gene TRBV11-3; 9 positions match TRBD1. The specimen was blood. CDR3 sequence: CASSLTDRGEQFF. DNA of the CDR3: TGTGCCAGCAGCTTAACGGACAGGGGAGAGCAGTTCTTC. Complete variable domain (other parts from reference TRBV11-3 and TRBJ2-1): EAGVVQSPRYKIIEKKQPVAFWCNPISGHNTLYWYLQNLGQGPELLIRYENEEAVDDSQLPKDRFSAERLKGVDSTLKIQPAELGDSAVYLCASSLTDRGEQFFGPGTRLTVL.